This T cell receptor (beta chain) stems from a study of blood T cell repertoires in COVID-19. After removal of 0 bases from V and 7 bases from J, the junction contained 7 bases not matched to a gene. CDR3 size: 15 residues. Looked up from germline, CDR1 is LNHNV and CDR2 is YYDKDF (reference sequence). Method: immunoSEQ multiplex PCR; TCRdb's copy keeps in-frame clones and lacks some. Altogether about 81,000 clones are present, 91% being singletons, with the ten largest covering 1.5% to 2%. The chain is built from TRBV15 and TRBJ1-2; 8 bases line up with TRBD1. Sequenced sample: peripheral blood. This clonotype was sampled from a woman between 50 and 59 years old in a cohort sampled during active COVID-19. The CDR3 nucleotides read TGTGCCACCAGCAGAGATATTGCAGGGGGCGGTGGCTACACCTTC. It yields the protein CATSRDIAGGGGYTF.